The T cell receptor (beta chain) described here comes from a study of blood T cell repertoires in COVID-19. Study-level information: Acute and convalescent COVID-19 samples came from the United States, Italy and Spain. The cDNA or gDNA used as material had been derived from T cells, B-cell-depleted T cells, or PBMCs.

In the original analysis: Nucleated cell counts were estimated from reference gene primer amplification. Repertoires were generated with immunoSEQ multiplex PCR, while TCRdb's copy carries only in-frame clones and drops some. V and J calls and clone size are as listed in that table; D and trimming were resolved from the DNA. Seen here are 95,000 to 150,000 clones, approximately 80% observed once, and the top ten hold roughly 10%. CDR1 SGHRS and CDR2 YFSETQ come from the germline V gene. Trimming stripped 7 bases from V and 0 bases from J, with 4 bases between. The CDR3 covers 12 residues. The sequenced sample was peripheral blood. This sequence originates from a man between 60 and 75 years old with acute or convalescent COVID-19. This chain links TRBV5-1 with TRBJ2-2, with unresolved D. CDR3 sequence: CASSSNTGELFF. Written as DNA, the CDR3 is TGCGCCAGCTCCTCGAACACCGGGGAGCTGTTTTTT.